This T cell receptor (beta chain) was captured by sequencing in a study of blood T cell repertoires in COVID-19. Overall study: Researchers got acute and convalescent COVID-19 samples from the United States, Italy and Spain. Nucleic acid was either cDNA or gDNA, and it came from T cells, B-cell-depleted T cells, or PBMCs.

Per the study methods: Reference gene primers were amplified, and this amplification served to estimate nucleated cell counts. Assay used: immunoSEQ multiplex PCR; TCRdb lists only in-frame clones, some missing. Clone size and V and J calls were adopted from that table, with D and trimming inferred from the DNA. The sample records about 120,000 clones, about four fifths being singletons. The V and J ends lost 0 bases and 2 bases respectively, with 21 bases between them. CDR3 length: 19 amino acids. Germline CDR1 and CDR2: MNHEY and SVGEGT. This chain connects TRBV6-2 or TRBV6-3 to TRBJ2-3; perhaps TRBD2 as D (6 bases). This receptor was obtained from a human donor in a cohort sampled during active COVID-19. Sequenced sample: peripheral blood. The CDR3 spells CASSYSKGIAVKFTDTQYF. The CDR3 region has the DNA TGTGCCAGCAGTTACTCGAAGGGGATAGCGGTAAAATTCACAGATACGCAGTATTTT.